This TCR beta chain appears in the sequencing data of a study of T cells in Graves' hyperthyroidism and ophthalmopathy. Study-wide background: Peripheral blood was acquired at first diagnosis, ahead of any therapy whatsoever. Overall study findings and caveats: Stable hyperthyroidism was separated from ophthalmopathy by a model based on 13 V-J features. The blood repertoire included most of the expanded thyroid clonotypes above 0.001.

There were TCR beta CDR3 regions amplified from RNA transcripts. During a first-round RT-PCR of the TCR CDR3, the HTBI primer set was used. TCRdb processed the multiplex PCR reads anew with MiXCR; each CDR3 protein has one entry. The sample consists of 350,000 or so distinct CDR3 sequences, approximately 22% of them appearing once. Concerning this clonotype itself: Its cognate antigen is unknown. The junction does not match germline at one end; this may be a read error.

This CDR3 spans 12 amino acids. Germline assignment: CDR1 SNHLY and CDR2 FYNNEI. The chain carries TRBV2 and TRBJ2-5; unclear D gene. This TCR was sampled from a woman aged 45-65 years with Graves' hyperthyroidism. The sample was blood. CDR3 loop: CASRPVQATQYF. CDR3 nucleotide sequence: TGTGCCAGCAGGCCGGTGCAAGCGACCCAGTACTTC. Supplemented by reference TRBV2 and TRBJ2-5, the full variable domain reads EPEVTQTPSHQVTQMGQEVILRCVPISNHLYFYWYRQILGQKVEFLVSFYNNEISEKSEIFDDQFSVERPDGSNFTLKIRSTKLEDSAMYFCASRPVQATQYFGPGTRLLVL.